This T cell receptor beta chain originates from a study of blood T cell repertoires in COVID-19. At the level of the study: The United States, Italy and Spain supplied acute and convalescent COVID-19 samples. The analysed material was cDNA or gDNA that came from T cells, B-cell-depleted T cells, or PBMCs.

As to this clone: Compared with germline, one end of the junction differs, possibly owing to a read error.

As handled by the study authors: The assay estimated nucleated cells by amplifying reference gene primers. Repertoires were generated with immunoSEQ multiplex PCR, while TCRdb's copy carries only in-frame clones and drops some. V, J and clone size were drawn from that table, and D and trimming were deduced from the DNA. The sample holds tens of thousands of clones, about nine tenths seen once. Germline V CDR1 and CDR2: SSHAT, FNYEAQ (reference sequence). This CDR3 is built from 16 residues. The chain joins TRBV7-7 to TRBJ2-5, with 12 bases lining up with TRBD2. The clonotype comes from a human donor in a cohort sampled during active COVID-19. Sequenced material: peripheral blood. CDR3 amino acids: CASSVGLAGGEETQYF. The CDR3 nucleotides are TGTGCTAGCAGCGTGGGACTAGCGGGTGGCGAAGAGACCCAGTACTTC.